This T cell receptor beta chain derives from a study of control samples from healthy donors and cancer patients. CDR1 is SGHNT and CDR2 is YYREEE in the germline V gene (reference sequence). The length of the CDR3 is 17 residues. Trimming at V came to 0 bases and at J to 0 bases, leaving 5 bases not matched to a gene. Only in-frame clones appear in the TCRdb table, and some are missing; sequencing was by immunoSEQ multiplex PCR. The data show fewer than 40,000 clones, 85% to 95% seen once. The V and J genes are TRBV5-4 and TRBJ2-5; 10 nucleotides align to TRBD2. The clonotype was recovered from a man between 35 and 55 years old with colorectal cancer. Specimen: PBMCs. CDR3 amino acids: CASSLGGTSVYQETQYF. CDR3 bases: TGTGCCAGCAGCTTGGGGGGGACTAGCGTGTACCAAGAGACCCAGTACTTC.